The TCR beta chain described here comes from a study of glioma-infiltrating T cells. Germline V gene lookup returns CDR1 DFQATT and CDR2 SNEGSKA (reference sequence). The CDR3 consists of 16 residues. Trimming at V came to 0 bases and at J to 5 bases, leaving 10 bases not matched to a gene. Points on this clonotype: Antigen specificity is unknown.

The iRepertoire nested amplicon-rescue multiplex PCR amplified TCR alpha and beta CDR3s from RNA. One-step reverse transcription and amplification started from approximately 100-400 ng of tissue mRNA or PBMC total RNA. TCRdb reprocessed the multiplex PCR reads via MiXCR and lists one record per CDR3 protein. The sample yields approximately 120,000 distinct CDR3 sequences, approximately 23% seen once. The study's findings and limits: Tissue-blood divergence was below expectation in non-neoplastic patients, above in gliomas. Tissue and blood shared very few CDR3 sequences.

The sequenced sample consisted of glioma tissue, nonneoplastic brain tissue, or PBMCs (not recorded which). This receptor was obtained from a human donor with low-grade glioma or glioblastoma, undergoing nonglioma brain surgery, or in good health (not recorded which). J is TRBJ2-3 and V is TRBV20-1; TRBD2 aligns across 8 bases. CDR3 loop: CSARDTGGSLGDTQYF. CDR3 DNA sequence: TGCAGTGCTAGAGACACGGGGGGGAGTCTGGGAGATACGCAGTATTTT.